The text below deals with one TCR beta chain. This sample stems from a study of shared T cell receptors in the human thymus. This CDR3 has 12 residues. Germline V CDR1 and CDR2: LNHDA, SQIVND (reference sequence). V was pared by 7 bases and J by 3 bases, with 10 bases between. Only in-frame clones appear in the TCRdb table, and some are missing; sequencing was by immunoSEQ multiplex PCR. This repertoire shows about 380,000 clones, 95% found once; its top ten account for 0.015% to 0.02%. The TCR was taken from a human donor. Sequencing was performed on thymocytes. The chain carries TRBV19 and TRBJ2-7; D remains ambiguous. The chain's CDR3 is CASTSVYYEQYF. Here the CDR3 DNA reads TGTGCCAGTACCTCCGTTTACTACGAGCAGTACTTC.